This is a list of T cell receptor beta chains from one sample in a study of blood T cell repertoires in COVID-19. Clones were read by immunoSEQ multiplex PCR, and TCRdb kept only the in-frame ones, dropping some. The repertoire holds about 250,000 clones, around 89% seen once, with under 10% in the top ten. The sample consisted of PBMCs or T cells enriched from blood (not recorded which). The receptor set was obtained from a man aged 35-49 years who had recovered from COVID-19. The CDR3 runs from the conserved cysteine through the conserved F or W.

j_call v_call cdr3_aa
TRBJ1-5 TRBV4-1 CASSQDWHGKQATFNQPQHF
TRBJ1-2 TRBV5-1 CASSLEGVTGYTF
TRBJ1-2 TRBV9 CASSADRLYGYTF
TRBJ2-5 TRBV4-2 CASSQVNGEGTQYF
TRBJ1-1 TRBV7-9 CVSKLGGLNTEAFF
TRBJ1-2 TRBV3-1/TRBV3-2 CASSRERWPNYGYTF
TRBJ1-2 TRBV7-2 CASSPITGDYGYTF
TRBJ1-1 TRBV6-2/TRBV6-3 CASSLHSQGSVTEAFF
TRBJ2-3 TRBV4-1 CASSARDSSTDTQYF
TRBJ2-7 TRBV7-2 CASSLVSSGGLDEQYF
TRBJ2-1 TRBV7-9 CASSYEAGKYNEQFF
TRBJ1-5 TRBV3-1/TRBV3-2 CASSQYLAQPQHF
TRBJ2-6 TRBV5-1 CASSSSLAPGANVLTF
TRBJ2-5 TRBV11-3 CASSSPQFFPGREFETQYF
TRBJ2-5 TRBV10-2 CASNLGGEETQYF
TRBJ1-1 TRBV15 CATSESLGTGGEMNTEAFF
TRBJ2-1 TRBV7-9 CASSTIAGSSYNEQFF
TRBJ2-7 TRBV5-3 CARSLDRGHEQYF
TRBJ2-5 TRBV6-1 CASSEARSFQETQYF
TRBJ2-6 TRBV14 CASSRARAGFLVANVLTF